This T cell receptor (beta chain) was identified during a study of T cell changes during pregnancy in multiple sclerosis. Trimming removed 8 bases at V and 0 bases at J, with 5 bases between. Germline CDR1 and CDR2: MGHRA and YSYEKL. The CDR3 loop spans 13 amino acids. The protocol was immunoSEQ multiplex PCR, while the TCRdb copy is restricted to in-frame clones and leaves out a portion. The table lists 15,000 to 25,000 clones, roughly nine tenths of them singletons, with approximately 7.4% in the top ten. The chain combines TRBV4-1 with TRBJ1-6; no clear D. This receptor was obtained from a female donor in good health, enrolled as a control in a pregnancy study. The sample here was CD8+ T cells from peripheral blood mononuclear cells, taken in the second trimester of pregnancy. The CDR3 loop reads CASEGSYNSPLHF. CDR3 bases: TGCGCCAGCGAGGGCTCCTATAATTCACCCCTCCACTTT.